This record covers a single TCR beta chain. Its antigen is not identified. Sequencing ends 3 residues short of the CDR3 end; the germline J gene provides the rest. Profiling relied on immunoSEQ multiplex PCR, and the TCRdb table lists in-frame clones only, not all of them. The sample has about 48,000 clones. CDR1 SNHLY and CDR2 FYNNEI come from the germline V gene. CDR3 size: 14 residues. V was clipped by 6 bases and J by 8 bases; unmatched bases: 10. This sample stems from a study of Tregs in tolerant kidney transplant recipients. Across the whole study: Related graft donors supplied nonmyeloablative bone marrow transplants, and mixed chimerism was transient.

Broader study findings: Biological reproducibility was not directly addressed in this study. In tolerant patients, donor-specific Tregs outgrew total Tregs, suggesting antigen-driven expansion. Expanding Tregs on activated donor B cells appeared to best identify donor-specific TCRbeta clones.

The TCR was taken from a human donor who received a combined kidney and bone marrow transplant. The chain is built from TRBV2 and TRBJ2-1; the match to TRBD1 covers 7 bases. Here the sequenced sample was CD4+ T cells from blood, taken before the transplant. CDR3 protein: CASSMTGLEYEQFF. Incomplete CDR3 DNA: TGTGCCAGCAGCATGACAGGGTTAGAGTATGAG.